This TCR beta chain was identified during a study of T cells in localized non-small cell lung cancer. Here immunoSEQ multiplex PCR was the method, and the copy in TCRdb shows in-frame clones only, minus some. The profile shows some 19,000 clones, approximately 90% of them singletons. Study observations and caveats: Peak T cell clonality was found in uninvolved adjacent lung, exceeding tumor. Adjacent lung exhibited a median of 57 among the 100 most abundant tumor clones.

CDR3 size: 14 residues. From germline, CDR1 is KGHSH and CDR2 LQKENI. Trimming left V 3 bases short and J 5 bases short, with 11 bases between. As concerns this clone: Its specificity is unknown.

The material was peripheral blood, obtained before any cancer treatment. The chain employs TRBV18 and TRBJ2-1, with D possibly matching TRBD2 (6 bases). This receptor was identified in a male donor aged 60 or over with stage I squamous cell lung carcinoma. The CDR3 sequence is CASSPMGLDNEQFF. CDR3 sequence (DNA): TGTGCCAGCTCACCCATGGGACTCGACAATGAGCAGTTCTTC.